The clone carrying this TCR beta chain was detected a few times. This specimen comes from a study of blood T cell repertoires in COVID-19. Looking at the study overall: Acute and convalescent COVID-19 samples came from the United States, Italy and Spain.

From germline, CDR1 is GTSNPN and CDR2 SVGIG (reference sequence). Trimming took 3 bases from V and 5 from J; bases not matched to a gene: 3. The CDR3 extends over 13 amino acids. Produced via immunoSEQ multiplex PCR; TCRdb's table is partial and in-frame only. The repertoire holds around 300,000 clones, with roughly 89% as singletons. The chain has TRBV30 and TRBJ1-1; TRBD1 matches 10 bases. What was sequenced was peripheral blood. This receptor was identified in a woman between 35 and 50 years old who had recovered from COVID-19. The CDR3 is CAWRTGGQTEAFF. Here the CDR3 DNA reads TGTGCCTGGAGGACAGGGGGCCAGACTGAAGCTTTCTTT.